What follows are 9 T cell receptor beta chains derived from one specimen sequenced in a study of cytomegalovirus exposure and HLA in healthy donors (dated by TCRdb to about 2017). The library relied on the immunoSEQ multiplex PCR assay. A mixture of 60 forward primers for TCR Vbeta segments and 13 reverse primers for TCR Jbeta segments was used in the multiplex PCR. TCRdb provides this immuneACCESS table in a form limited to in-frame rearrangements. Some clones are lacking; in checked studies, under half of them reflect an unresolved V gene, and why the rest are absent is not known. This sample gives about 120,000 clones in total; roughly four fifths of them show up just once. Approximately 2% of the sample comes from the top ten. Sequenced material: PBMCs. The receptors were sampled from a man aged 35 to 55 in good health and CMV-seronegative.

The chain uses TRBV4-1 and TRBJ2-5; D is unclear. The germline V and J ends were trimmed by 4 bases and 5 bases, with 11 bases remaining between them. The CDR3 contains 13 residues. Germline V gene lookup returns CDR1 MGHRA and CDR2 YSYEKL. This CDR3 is CASSLYEAETQYF. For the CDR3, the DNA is TGCGCCAGCAGCCTCTACGAGGCGGAGACCCAGTACTTC.

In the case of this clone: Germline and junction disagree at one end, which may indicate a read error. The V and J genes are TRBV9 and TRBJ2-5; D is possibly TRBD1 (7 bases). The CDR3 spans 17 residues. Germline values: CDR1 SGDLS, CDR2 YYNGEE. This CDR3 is CANSITPGGQNQETQYF. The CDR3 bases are TGTGCCAACAGCATAACTCCCGGGGGACAGAACCAAGAGACCCAGTACTTC.

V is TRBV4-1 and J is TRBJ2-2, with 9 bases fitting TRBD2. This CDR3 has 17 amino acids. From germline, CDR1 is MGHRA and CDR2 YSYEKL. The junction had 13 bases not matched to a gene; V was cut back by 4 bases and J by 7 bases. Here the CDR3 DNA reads TGCGCCAGCAGCCTCCCCGTTGGCGGGGGGGCGGGCGGGGAGCTGTTTTTT. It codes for CASSLPVGGGAGGELFF.

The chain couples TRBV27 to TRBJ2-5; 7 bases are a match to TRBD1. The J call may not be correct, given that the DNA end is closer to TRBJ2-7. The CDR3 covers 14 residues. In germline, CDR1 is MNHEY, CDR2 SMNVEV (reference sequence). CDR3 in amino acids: CASGTGVGALEQYF. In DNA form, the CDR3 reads TGTGCCAGCGGTACAGGGGTAGGGGCCCTCGAGCAGTACTTC.

CDR3: CAISQDRANYGYTF. CDR3 bases: TGTGCCATCAGCCAGGACAGGGCTAACTATGGCTACACCTTC. This sequence joins TRBV10-3 and TRBJ1-2, with 8 bases that match TRBD1. V was clipped by 6 bases and J by 0 bases; unmatched bases: 3. CDR3 length: 14 amino acids. Germline CDR1 and CDR2: ENHRY and SYGVKD.

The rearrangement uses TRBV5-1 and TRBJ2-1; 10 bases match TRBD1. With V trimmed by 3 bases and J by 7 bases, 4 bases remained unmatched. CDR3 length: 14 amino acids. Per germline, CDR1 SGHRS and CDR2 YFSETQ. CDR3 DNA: TGCGCCAGCAGCTGGGGGGACAGGGGTAATGAGCAGTTCTTC. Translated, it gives CASSWGDRGNEQFF.

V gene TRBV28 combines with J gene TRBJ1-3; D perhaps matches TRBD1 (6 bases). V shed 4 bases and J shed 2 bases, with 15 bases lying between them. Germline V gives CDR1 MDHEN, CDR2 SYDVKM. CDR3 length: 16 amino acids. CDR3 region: CASSWLQGMAGNTIYF. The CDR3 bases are TGTGCCAGCAGTTGGTTGCAGGGGATGGCTGGAAACACCATATATTTT.

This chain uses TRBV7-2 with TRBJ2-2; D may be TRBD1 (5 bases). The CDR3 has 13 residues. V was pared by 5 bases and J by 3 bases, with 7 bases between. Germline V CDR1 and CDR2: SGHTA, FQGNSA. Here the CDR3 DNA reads TGTGCCAGCAGCCCCAGGGACACCGGGGAGCTGTTTTTT. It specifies CASSPRDTGELFF.

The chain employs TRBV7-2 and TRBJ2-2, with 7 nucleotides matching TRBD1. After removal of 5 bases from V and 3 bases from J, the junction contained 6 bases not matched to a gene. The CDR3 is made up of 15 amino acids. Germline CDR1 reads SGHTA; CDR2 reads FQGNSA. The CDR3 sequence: CASSQRGQYTGELFF. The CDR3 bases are TGTGCCAGCAGCCAACGGGGACAGTACACCGGGGAGCTGTTTTTT.